This TCR beta chain was sequenced during a study of CD8 T cells in ankylosing spondylitis. Study-level results: What seemed typical of ankylosing spondylitis blood was a TCR beta motif built from several highly homologous variants.

MiXCR was run by TCRdb on the 5' RACE reads, yielding one entry per CDR3 protein. The table lists roughly 230,000 distinct CDR3 sequences, about a sixth of them singletons, with roughly 34% in the top ten. At least ten counts were recorded for this clonotype. What it recognizes is unknown. CDR1 and CDR2 (germline): LGHDT, YNNKEL (reference sequence). The CDR3 loop spans 16 amino acids. Trimming removed 4 bases at V and 1 base at J, with 17 bases between. The receptor was isolated from a male donor with ankylosing spondylitis or in good health (not recorded which). The rearrangement links TRBV3-1 to TRBJ2-7; no reliable D call. Sequencing used blood, either unsorted or a sorted T cell fraction (not recorded which). The CDR3 region has the DNA TGTGCCAGCAGCCTAACGATTCAAAGTATTTCCTACGAGCAGTACTTC. This sequence encodes CASSLTIQSISYEQYF.